These 11 T cell receptor beta chains share one sample of origin, sequenced in a study of regulatory T cells in long-lasting Graves disease. This sample's time point: persistent/refractory GD, antithyroid drugs over 5 years with positive TRAb. From RNA extracted from PBMCs, the TCR library was made. For TCR beta, libraries came from iRepertoire HTBI primers and Arm-PCR of CDR3 regions. TCRdb ran MiXCR on the multiplex PCR reads and lists one entry per CDR3 protein. The repertoire holds 450,000 or so distinct CDR3 sequences, with under 25% as singletons. The sample was peripheral blood mononuclear cells (PBMCs), taken when the disease was refractory, from a patient treated with antithyroid drugs. The source is a female donor with Graves disease.

Many counts were recorded for this clonotype. The chain uses TRBV28 and TRBJ2-7; D not resolved. The CDR3 has 13 residues. The V and J ends lost 2 bases and 1 base respectively, with 6 bases between them. The germline CDR1 and CDR2 sequences are MDHEN and SYDVKM. The CDR3 is CASSLEASYEQYF. CDR3 DNA: TGTGCCAGCAGTTTAGAGGCATCCTACGAGCAGTACTTC.

About this clonotype: This sequence may be a read error, since a much larger clone differs from it by one base. This chain uses TRBV28 with TRBJ2-7; 9 nucleotides match TRBD1. Germline values: CDR1 MDHEN, CDR2 SYDVKM. With 4 bases clipped from V and 3 bases from J, the junction kept 4 bases outside the gene matches. This CDR3 has 14 residues. The CDR3 sequence: CASSWGTGYYEQYF. For the CDR3, the DNA is TGTGCCAGCAGTTGGGGGACAGGGTACTACGAGCAGTACTTC.

This clonotype was observed a few times. This chain links TRBV13 with TRBJ1-2, with 9 positions matching TRBD1. V lost 6 bases to trimming and J lost 14 bases; unmatched junction nucleotides: 13. The CDR3 has 13 amino acids. Germline CDR1 reads PRHDT; CDR2 reads FYEKMQ (reference sequence). This CDR3 reads CASSRDRATPGTF. CDR3 DNA sequence: TGTGCCAGCAGTCGGGACAGGGCGACTCCCGGGACCTTC.

This clonotype was counted a few times. The gene calls are TRBV6-1 and TRBJ1-6; D ambiguous. The CDR3 length is 15 residues. Deletions cut 5 bases from V and 7 bases from J, with 15 bases between. The germline V gene encodes CDR1 MNHNS and CDR2 SASEGT. The CDR3 bases are TGTGCCAGCAGTCCAAAAGGGCAGCGAAATTCACCCCTCCACTTT. This gives the protein CASSPKGQRNSPLHF.

The rearrangement joins TRBV7-2 to TRBJ1-1; possible D gene TRBD1, 5 bases. V lost 3 bases and J 4 bases, leaving 15 bases between the germline ends. CDR1 SGHTA and CDR2 FQGNSA come from the germline V gene. The CDR3 runs 15 residues. The CDR3 sequence is CASSFAGRRATEAFF. In DNA, the CDR3 is TGTGCCAGCAGCTTCGCAGGGAGACGTGCCACTGAAGCTTTCTTT.

This clonotype was seen many times. This chain connects TRBV29-1 to TRBJ1-4, with 9 bases that match TRBD1. Germline V gene sequence: CDR1 SQVTM, CDR2 ANQGSEA. J lost 6 bases, V lost 4 bases, and 6 bases had no gene match. CDR3 length: 14 residues. The CDR3 reads CSVAGQGTDEKLFF. The CDR3 region has the DNA TGCAGCGTTGCCGGACAGGGGACGGATGAAAAACTGTTTTTT.

This clonotype was observed a few times. The chain links TRBV7-3 to TRBJ2-3; 7 nucleotides line up with TRBD1. Trimming removed 3 bases from V and 2 bases from J; junction bases left unmatched: 5. Germline lookup yields CDR1 SGHTA and CDR2 FQGTGA. The CDR3 contains 15 residues. Written as DNA, the CDR3 is TGTGCCAGCAGCTTTACAGGGGATTCCACAGATACGCAGTATTTT. This encodes CASSFTGDSTDTQYF. Full variable domain (missing parts from reference TRBV7-3 and TRBJ2-3): GAGVSQTPSNKVTEKGKYVELRCDPISGHTALYWYRQSLGQGPEFLIYFQGTGAADDSGLPNDRFFAVRPEGSVSTLKIQRTERGDSAVYLCASSFTGDSTDTQYFGPGTRLTVL.

This clonotype was detected many times. The chain joins TRBV28 to TRBJ2-7, with a weak D call TRBD1 (6 bases). This CDR3 spans 16 amino acids. Germline V gene sequence: CDR1 MDHEN, CDR2 SYDVKM. Between the trimmed V and J ends, which lost 3 bases and 3 bases, there was a span of 18 bases. As DNA, the CDR3 is TGTGCCAGCAGTTTGCCAATACAGGGTGGCGACTACGAGCAGTACTTC. Encoded protein: CASSLPIQGGDYEQYF.

This chain uses TRBV4-1 with TRBJ1-2, with 10 positions matching TRBD1. This CDR3 has 15 residues. Trimming took 1 base from V and 4 from J; bases not matched to a gene: 3. Germline V CDR1 and CDR2: MGHRA, YSYEKL. This CDR3 is CASSQGDRGVYGYTF. The CDR3 region has the DNA TGCGCCAGCAGCCAAGGGGACAGGGGAGTCTATGGCTACACCTTC.

This chain joins TRBV6-5 and TRBJ2-4; 9 positions match TRBD1. CDR1 is MNHEY and CDR2 is SVGAGI in the germline V gene. Unmatched junction bases numbered 6, after V lost 3 bases and J lost 6 bases. CDR3 length: 15 amino acids. The CDR3 reads CASSYGGTGRNIQYF. The CDR3 region has the DNA TGTGCCAGCAGTTATGGGGGGACAGGGAGAAACATTCAGTACTTC.

This clonotype has just a few counts. This chain links TRBV13 with TRBJ2-2; weak D call: TRBD2 (6 bases). The CDR3 contains 15 residues. Germline values: CDR1 PRHDT, CDR2 FYEKMQ (reference sequence). V was clipped by 7 bases and J by 6 bases, with 18 bases between them. The CDR3 nucleotides are TGTGCCAGCACCCGACTAGTCCCCCGCTCCGGGGAGCTGTTTTTT. It translates to CASTRLVPRSGELFF.